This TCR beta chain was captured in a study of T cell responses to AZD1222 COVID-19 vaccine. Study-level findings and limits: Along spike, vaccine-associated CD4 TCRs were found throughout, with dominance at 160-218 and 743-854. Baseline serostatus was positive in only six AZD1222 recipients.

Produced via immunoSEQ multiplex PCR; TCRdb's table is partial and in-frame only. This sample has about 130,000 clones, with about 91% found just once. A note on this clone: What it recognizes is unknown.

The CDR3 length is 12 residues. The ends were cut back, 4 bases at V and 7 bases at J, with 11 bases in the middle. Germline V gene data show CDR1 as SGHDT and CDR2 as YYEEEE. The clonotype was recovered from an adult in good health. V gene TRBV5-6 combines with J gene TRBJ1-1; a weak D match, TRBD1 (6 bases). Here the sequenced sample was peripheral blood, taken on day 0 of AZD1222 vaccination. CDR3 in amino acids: CASSPGQYEAFF. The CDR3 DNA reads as TGTGCCAGCAGCCCCGGACAGTATGAAGCTTTCTTT. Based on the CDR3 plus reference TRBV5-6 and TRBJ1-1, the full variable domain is DAGVTQSPTHLIKTRGQQVTLRCSPKSGHDTVSWYQQALGQGPQFIFQYYEEEERQRGNFPDRFSGHQFPNYSSELNVNALLLGDSALYLCASSPGQYEAFFGQGTRLTVV.